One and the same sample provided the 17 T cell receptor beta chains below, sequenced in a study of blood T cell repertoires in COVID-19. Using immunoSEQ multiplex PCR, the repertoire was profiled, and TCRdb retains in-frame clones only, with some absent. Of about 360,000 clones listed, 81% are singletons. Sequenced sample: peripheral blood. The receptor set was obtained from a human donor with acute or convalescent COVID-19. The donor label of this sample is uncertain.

The CDR3 region is CASSFVDEQFF. The CDR3 DNA follows: TGTGCCAGCAGTTTTGTCGATGAGCAGTTCTTC. The genes are TRBV12-3 or TRBV12-4 and TRBJ2-1; D is unclear. The CDR3 extends over 11 amino acids. The germline V and J ends were trimmed by 3 bases and 8 bases, with 5 bases remaining between them.

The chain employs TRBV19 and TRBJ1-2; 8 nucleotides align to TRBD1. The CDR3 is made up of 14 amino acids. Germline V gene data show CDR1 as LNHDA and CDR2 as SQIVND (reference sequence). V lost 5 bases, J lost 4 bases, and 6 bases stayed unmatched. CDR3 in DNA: TGTGCCAGTAGTGACAGGGGACCGGGCTATGGCTACACCTTC. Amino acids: CASSDRGPGYGYTF.

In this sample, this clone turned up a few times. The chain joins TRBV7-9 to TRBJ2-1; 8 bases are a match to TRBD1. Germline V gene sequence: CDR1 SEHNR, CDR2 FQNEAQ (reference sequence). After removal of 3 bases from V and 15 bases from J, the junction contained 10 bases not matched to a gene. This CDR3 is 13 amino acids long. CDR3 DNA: TGTGCCAGCAGCTTGTTGGCCGGGACAGGACTGTTCTTC. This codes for CASSLLAGTGLFF.

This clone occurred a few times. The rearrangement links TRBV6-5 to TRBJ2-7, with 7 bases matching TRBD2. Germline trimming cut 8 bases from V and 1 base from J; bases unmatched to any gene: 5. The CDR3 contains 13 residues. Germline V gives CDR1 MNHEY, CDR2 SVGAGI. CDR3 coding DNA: TGTGCCAGCGGACTAGTTCCGTCCTACGAGCAGTACTTC. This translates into CASGLVPSYEQYF.

CDR3 loop: CASSPTSGEYEQYF. For the CDR3, the DNA is TGTGCCAGCAGCCCAACTAGCGGGGAATACGAGCAGTACTTC. This sequence joins TRBV6-5 and TRBJ2-7; TRBD2 matches 10 bases. Looked up from germline, CDR1 is MNHEY and CDR2 is SVGAGI. V lost 6 bases and J lost 4; bases outside the gene matches: 6. This CDR3 is built from 14 residues.

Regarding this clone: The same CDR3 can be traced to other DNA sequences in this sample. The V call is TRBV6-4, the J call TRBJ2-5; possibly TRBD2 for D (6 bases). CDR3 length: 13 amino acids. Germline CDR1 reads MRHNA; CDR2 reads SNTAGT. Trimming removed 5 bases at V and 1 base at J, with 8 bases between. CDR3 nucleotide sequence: TGTGCCAGCAGTCGGGACTCCCAAGAGACCCAGTACTTC. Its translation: CASSRDSQETQYF.

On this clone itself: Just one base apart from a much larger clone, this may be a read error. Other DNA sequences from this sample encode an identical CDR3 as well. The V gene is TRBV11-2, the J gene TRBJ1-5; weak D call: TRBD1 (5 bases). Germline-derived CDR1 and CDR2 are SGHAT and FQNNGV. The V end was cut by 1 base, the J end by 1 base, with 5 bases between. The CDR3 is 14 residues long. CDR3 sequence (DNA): TGTGCCAGCAGCTTAGGGGGCAGCAATCAGCCCCAGCATTTT. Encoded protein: CASSLGGSNQPQHF.

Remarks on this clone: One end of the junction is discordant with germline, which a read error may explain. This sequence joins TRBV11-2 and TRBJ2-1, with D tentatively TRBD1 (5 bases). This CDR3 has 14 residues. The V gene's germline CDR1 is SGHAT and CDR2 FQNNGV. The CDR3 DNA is TGTGCCAGCAGCTTATTTCAGGGAAACAATGGGCAGTTCTTC. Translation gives CASSLFQGNNGQFF.

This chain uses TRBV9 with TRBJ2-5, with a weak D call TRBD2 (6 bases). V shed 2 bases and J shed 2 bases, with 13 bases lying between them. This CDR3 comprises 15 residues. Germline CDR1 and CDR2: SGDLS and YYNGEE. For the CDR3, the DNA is TGTGCCAGCAGCGTCTCAGCGGGCGGGCAAGAGACCCAGTACTTC. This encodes CASSVSAGGQETQYF.

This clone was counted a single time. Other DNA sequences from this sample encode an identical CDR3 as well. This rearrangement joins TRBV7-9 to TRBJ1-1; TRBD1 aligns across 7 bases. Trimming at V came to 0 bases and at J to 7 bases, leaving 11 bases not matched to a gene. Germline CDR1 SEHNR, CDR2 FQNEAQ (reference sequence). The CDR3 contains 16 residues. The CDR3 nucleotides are TGTGCCAGCAGCTTAGCGCTAAGGGACAGAGGACGTGAAGCTTTCTTT. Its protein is CASSLALRDRGREAFF.

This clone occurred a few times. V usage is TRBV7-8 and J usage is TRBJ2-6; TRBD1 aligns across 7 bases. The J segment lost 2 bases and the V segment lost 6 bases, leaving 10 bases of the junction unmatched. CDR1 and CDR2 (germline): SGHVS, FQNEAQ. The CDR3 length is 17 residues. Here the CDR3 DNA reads TGTGCCAGCAGGGGCGACAGGGAGAGAACTGGGGCCAACGTCCTGACTTTC. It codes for CASRGDRERTGANVLTF.

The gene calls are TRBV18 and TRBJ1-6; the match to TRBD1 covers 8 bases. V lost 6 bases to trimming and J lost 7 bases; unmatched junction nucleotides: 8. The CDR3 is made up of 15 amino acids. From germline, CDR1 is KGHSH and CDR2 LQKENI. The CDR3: CASSRVDRANSPLHF. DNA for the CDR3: TGTGCCAGCTCCCGGGTGGACAGGGCGAATTCACCCCTCCACTTT.

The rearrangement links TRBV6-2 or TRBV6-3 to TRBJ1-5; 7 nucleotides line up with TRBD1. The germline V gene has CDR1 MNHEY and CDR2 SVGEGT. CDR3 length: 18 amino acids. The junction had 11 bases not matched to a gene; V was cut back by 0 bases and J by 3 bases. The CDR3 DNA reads TGTGCCAGCAGTTACTCGAGCGCCGCAGGGGGTTACAATCAGCCCCAGCATTTT. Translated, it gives CASSYSSAAGGYNQPQHF.

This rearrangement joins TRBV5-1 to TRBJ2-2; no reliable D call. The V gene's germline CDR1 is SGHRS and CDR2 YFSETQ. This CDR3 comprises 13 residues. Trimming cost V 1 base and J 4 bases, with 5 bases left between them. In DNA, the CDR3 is TGCGCCAGCAGCTTGTGGGCCACCGGGGAGCTGTTTTTT. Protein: CASSLWATGELFF.

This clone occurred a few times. The CDR3 coding sequence is TGTGCCAGCAGCCCTACAGTCGATAATGAAAAACTGTTTTTT. As protein: CASSPTVDNEKLFF. V gene TRBV7-2 combines with J gene TRBJ1-4; D ambiguous. This CDR3 is 14 amino acids long. With 5 bases removed from V and 4 bases from J, the gap between germline ends came to 11 bases. Germline values: CDR1 SGHTA, CDR2 FQGNSA. Full variable domain (rest looked up from reference TRBV7-2 and TRBJ1-4): GAGVSQSPSNKVTEKGKDVELRCDPISGHTALYWYRQSLGQGLEFLIYFQGNSAPDKSGLPSDRFSAERTGGSVSTLTIQRTQQEDSAVYLCASSPTVDNEKLFFGSGTQLSVL.

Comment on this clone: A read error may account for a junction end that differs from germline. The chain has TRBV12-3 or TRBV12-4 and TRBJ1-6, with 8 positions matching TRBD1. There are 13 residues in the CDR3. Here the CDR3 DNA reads TGTGCCAGCAAGACAGGGGATAAGTCACCCCTCCACTTT. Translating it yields CASKTGDKSPLHF.

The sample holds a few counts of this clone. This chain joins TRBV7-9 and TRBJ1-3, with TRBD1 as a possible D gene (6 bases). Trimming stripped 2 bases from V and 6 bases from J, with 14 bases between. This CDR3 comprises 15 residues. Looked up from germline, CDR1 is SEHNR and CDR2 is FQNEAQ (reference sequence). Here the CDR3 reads CASSLYSGHLNTIYF. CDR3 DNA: TGTGCCAGCAGCTTATATTCGGGACATCTAAACACCATATATTTT.